The clone carrying this TCR beta chain was detected many times. This specimen belongs to a study of regulatory T cells in long-lasting Graves disease. Arm-PCR of CDR3 regions with iRepertoire HTBI primers generated TCR beta libraries. TCRdb re-called the multiplex PCR reads through MiXCR, storing one row per CDR3 protein. The repertoire holds roughly 560,000 distinct CDR3 sequences, with 9.5% to 15% as singletons. The time point: newly diagnosed GD, antithyroid drugs for less than 3 months. Making the TCR library involved RNA that had been extracted from PBMCs. These data were also reused for a study on T cells in Graves' hyperthyroidism and ophthalmopathy.

Source: peripheral blood mononuclear cells (PBMCs), taken at new diagnosis, from a patient treated with antithyroid drugs. This clonotype was sampled from a woman aged 30 to 39 with Graves disease.

CDR3 nucleotide sequence: TGTGCCAGCAGCCCGAGACAGGGTCCTAGTGGGACGAACACCGGGGAGCTGTTTTTT. As protein: CASSPRQGPSGTNTGELFF. This rearrangement joins TRBV11-3 to TRBJ2-2; 7 bases match TRBD1. V was clipped by 5 bases and J by 0 bases; unmatched bases: 15. There are 19 residues in the CDR3. Germline-derived CDR1 and CDR2 are SGHNT and YENEEA.